This note documents a single T cell receptor beta chain sequence. No antigen is known for it. The entry originates in a study of blood T cells in healthy people across ages. With a J-beta primer mix and a sample-barcoded 5' primer, a second PCR ran about 7 to 12 cycles. A tag from a template-switch adaptor with 12 random nucleotides marked each cDNA molecule. TCRdb processed the 5' RACE reads anew with MiXCR; each CDR3 protein has one entry. The sample lists approximately 810,000 distinct CDR3 sequences; approximately 35% were seen once. The CDR3 is 17 amino acids. The germline gives CDR1 SGHTA, CDR2 FQGNSA. Germline trimming cut 5 bases from V and 3 bases from J; bases unmatched to any gene: 9. Regarding the study as a whole: Age advanced and TCR beta diversity per million T cells fell, roughly linearly. Researchers report that TCR beta diversity correlated strongly with naive T cell percentage. Unknown CMV status may confound age-related changes in expanded clones.

The chain carries TRBV7-2 and TRBJ2-5; 13 positions agree with TRBD2. The sequenced sample was blood. The clonotype originates from a man aged 18 to 29 in good health. The CDR3 reads CASSPQPGLAGKETQYF. CDR3 nucleotide sequence: TGTGCCAGCAGCCCACAACCGGGACTAGCGGGGAAAGAGACCCAGTACTTC.